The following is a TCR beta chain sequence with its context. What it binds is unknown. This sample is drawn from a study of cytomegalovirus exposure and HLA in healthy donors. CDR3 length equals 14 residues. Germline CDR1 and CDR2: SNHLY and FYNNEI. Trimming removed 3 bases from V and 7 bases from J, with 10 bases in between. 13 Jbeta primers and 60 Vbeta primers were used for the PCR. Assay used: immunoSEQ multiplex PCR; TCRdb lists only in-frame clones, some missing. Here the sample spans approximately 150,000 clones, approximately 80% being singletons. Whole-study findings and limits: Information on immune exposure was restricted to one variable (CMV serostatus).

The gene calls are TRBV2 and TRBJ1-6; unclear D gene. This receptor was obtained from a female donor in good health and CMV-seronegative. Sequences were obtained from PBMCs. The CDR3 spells CASSDRTGNSPLHF. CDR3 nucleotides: TGTGCCAGCAGTGATAGGACGGGGAATTCACCCCTCCACTTT.